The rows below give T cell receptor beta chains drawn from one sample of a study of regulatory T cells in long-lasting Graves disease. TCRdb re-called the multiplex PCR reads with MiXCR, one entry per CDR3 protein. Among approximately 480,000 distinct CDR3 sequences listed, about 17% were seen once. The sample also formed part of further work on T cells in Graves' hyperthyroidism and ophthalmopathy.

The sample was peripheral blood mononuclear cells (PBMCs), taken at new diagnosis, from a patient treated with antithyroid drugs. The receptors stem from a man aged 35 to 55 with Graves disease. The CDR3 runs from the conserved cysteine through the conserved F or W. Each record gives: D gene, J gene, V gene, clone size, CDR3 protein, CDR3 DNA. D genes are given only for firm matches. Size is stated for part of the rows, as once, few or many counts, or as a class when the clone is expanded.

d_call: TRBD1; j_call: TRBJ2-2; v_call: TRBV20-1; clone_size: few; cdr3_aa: CSAREQGENTGELFF; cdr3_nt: TGCAGTGCTAGAGAACAGGGGGAGAACACCGGGGAGCTGTTTTTT
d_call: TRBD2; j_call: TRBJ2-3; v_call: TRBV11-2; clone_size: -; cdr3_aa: CASSRTSGRADTQYF; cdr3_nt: TGTGCCAGCAGCCGGACTAGCGGGAGGGCGGATACGCAGTATTTT
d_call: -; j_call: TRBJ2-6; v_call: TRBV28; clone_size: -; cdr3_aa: CASNQEWNSGANVLTF; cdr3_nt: TGTGCCAGCAATCAAGAGTGGAACTCTGGGGCCAACGTCCTGACTTTC
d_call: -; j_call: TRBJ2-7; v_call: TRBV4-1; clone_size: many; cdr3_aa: CASSQTDRNSYEQYF; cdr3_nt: TGCGCCAGCAGCCAAACCGACAGGAACTCCTACGAGCAGTACTTC
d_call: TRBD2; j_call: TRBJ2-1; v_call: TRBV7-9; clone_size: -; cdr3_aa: CASSFLRLAGGPYNEQFF; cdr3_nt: TGTGCCAGCAGCTTCCTAAGACTAGCGGGAGGGCCCTACAATGAGCAGTTCTTC
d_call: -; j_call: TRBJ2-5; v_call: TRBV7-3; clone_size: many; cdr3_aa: CASSFGQPQETQYF; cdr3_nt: TGTGCCAGCAGCTTTGGTCAGCCCCAAGAGACCCAGTACTTC
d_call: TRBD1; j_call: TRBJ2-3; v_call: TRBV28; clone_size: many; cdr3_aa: CASSWNRGRVDTQYF; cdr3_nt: TGTGCCAGCAGTTGGAACAGGGGGCGTGTAGATACGCAGTATTTT
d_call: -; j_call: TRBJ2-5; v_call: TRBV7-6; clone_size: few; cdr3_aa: CASSLAGQKETQYF; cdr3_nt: TGTGCCAGCAGCTTAGCCGGACAAAAAGAGACCCAGTACTTC
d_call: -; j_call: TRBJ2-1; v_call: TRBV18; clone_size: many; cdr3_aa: CATSHSDNEQFF; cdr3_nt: TGTGCCACATCACACTCCGACAATGAGCAGTTCTTC
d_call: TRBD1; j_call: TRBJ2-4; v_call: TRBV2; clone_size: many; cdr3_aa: CASRDRGNIQYF; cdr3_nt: TGTGCCAGCAGGGACAGGGGGAACATTCAGTACTTC
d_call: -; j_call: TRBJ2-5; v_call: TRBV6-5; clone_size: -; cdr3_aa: CASSSFVPGLRQETQYF; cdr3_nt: TGTGCCAGCAGTTCCTTCGTACCGGGACTCAGACAAGAGACCCAGTACTTC
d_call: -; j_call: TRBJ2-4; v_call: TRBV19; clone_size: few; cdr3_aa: CASSILQGKIAKNIQYF; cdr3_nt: TGTGCCAGTAGTATTCTTCAAGGGAAGATTGCCAAAAACATTCAGTACTTC
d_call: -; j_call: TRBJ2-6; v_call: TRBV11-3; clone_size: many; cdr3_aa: CASSLALGSGEGANVLTF; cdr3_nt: TGTGCCAGCAGCTTAGCACTGGGTTCAGGGGAAGGGGCCAACGTCCTGACTTTC
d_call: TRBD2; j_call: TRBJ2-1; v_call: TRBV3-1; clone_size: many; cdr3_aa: CASSRTSGSSDEQFF; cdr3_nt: TGTGCCAGCAGTCGGACTAGCGGGAGTTCGGATGAGCAGTTCTTC
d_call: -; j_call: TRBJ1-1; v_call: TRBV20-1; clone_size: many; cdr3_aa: CSAPPGGRTEAFF; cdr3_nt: TGCAGTGCCCCGCCTGGGGGCAGGACTGAAGCTTTCTTT
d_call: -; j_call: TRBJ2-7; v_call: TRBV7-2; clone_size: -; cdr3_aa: CASSLPTRTRREYYEQYF; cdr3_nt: TGTGCCAGCAGCTTACCTACAAGAACCCGCCGGGAGTATTACGAGCAGTACTTC
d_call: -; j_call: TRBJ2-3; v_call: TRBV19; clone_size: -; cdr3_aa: CASSMSFVGDTQYF; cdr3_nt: TGTGCCAGTAGTATGAGTTTTGTCGGAGATACGCAGTATTTT
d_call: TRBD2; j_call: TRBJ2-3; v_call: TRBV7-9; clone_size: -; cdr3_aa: CASSLMSSGRKRTDTQYF; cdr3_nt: TGTGCCAGCAGCTTAATGTCTAGCGGGAGGAAGAGGACAGATACGCAGTATTTT
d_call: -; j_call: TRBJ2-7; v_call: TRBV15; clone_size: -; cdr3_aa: CATSRDYERTYEQYF; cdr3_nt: TGTGCCACCAGCAGAGATTACGAGAGAACTTACGAGCAGTACTTC
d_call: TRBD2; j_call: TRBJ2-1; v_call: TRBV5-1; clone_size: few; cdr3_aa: CASSAGTIIEEQFF; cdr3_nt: TGCGCCAGCAGCGCCGGGACTATCATTGAAGAGCAGTTCTTC
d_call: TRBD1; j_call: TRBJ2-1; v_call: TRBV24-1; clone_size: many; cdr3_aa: CATSDPAGQVYEQFF; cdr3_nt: TGTGCCACCAGTGATCCAGCCGGACAGGTTTATGAGCAGTTCTTC
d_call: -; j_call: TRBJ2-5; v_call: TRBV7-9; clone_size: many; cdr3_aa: CASSPPRWRSETQYF; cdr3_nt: TGTGCCAGCAGCCCCCCTCGTTGGAGGTCAGAGACCCAGTACTTC
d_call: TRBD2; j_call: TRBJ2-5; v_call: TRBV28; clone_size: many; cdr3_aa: CASSPPEGLAGVETQYF; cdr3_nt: TGTGCCAGCAGTCCTCCAGAAGGACTAGCGGGGGTAGAGACCCAGTACTTC
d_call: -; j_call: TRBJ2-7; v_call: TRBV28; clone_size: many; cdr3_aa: CASSLWQRSYEQYF; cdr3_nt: TGTGCCAGCAGTTTATGGCAGCGCTCCTACGAGCAGTACTTC
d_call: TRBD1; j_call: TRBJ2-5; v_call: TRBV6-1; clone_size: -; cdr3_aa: CASTATGGWETQYF; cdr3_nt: TGTGCCAGCACCGCGACAGGGGGCTGGGAGACCCAGTACTTC
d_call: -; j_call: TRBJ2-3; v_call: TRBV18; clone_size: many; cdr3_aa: CASSPFGTEEYF; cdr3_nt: TGTGCCAGCTCACCCTTCGGGACGGAGGAGTATTTT
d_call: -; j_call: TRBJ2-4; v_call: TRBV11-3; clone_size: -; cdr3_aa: CASSLGDSGTVAKNIQYF; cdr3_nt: TGTGCCAGCAGCTTAGGTGATAGCGGGACAGTAGCCAAAAACATTCAGTACTTC
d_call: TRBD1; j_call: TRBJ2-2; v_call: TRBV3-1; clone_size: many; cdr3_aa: CASSQQGVNTGELFF; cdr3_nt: TGTGCCAGCAGCCAACAGGGGGTAAACACCGGGGAGCTGTTTTTT
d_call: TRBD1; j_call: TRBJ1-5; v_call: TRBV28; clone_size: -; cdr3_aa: CASSQTGTLGQPQHF; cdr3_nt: TGTGCCAGCAGCCAGACAGGGACTTTAGGTCAGCCCCAGCATTTT
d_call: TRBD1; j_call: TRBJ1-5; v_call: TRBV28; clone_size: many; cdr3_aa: CASKGTGGSNQPQHF; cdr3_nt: TGTGCCAGCAAAGGGACAGGGGGGAGCAATCAGCCCCAGCATTTT
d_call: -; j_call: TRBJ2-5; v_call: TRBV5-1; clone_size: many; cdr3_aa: CASSLGPAGETQYF; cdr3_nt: TGCGCCAGCAGCTTGGGACCGGCCGGAGAGACCCAGTACTTC
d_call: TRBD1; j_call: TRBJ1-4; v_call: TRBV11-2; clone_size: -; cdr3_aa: CASSSTGGPGKLFF; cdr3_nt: TGTGCCAGCAGCAGTACAGGGGGCCCTGGAAAACTGTTTTTT
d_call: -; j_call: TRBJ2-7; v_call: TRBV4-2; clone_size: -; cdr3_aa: CASSQDLTAGSYEQYF; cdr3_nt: TGTGCCAGCAGCCAAGATCTCACAGCGGGCTCTTACGAGCAGTACTTC
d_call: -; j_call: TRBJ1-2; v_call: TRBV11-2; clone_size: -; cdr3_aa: CASSLGSPIYGGYTF; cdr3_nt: TGTGCCAGCAGCTTAGGTAGCCCCATTTATGGAGGCTACACCTTC
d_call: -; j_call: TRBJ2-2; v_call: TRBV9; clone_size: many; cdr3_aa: CASSESMRGDVNTGELFF; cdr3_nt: TGTGCCAGCAGCGAGTCGATGAGGGGAGACGTTAACACCGGGGAGCTGTTTTTT
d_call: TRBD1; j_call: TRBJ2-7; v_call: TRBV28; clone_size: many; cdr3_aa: CASSFPWGDRVYEQYF; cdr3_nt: TGTGCCAGCAGTTTCCCCTGGGGGGACAGGGTCTACGAGCAGTACTTC
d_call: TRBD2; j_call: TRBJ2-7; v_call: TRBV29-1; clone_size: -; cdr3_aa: CSVGSLAGVYEQYF; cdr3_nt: TGCAGCGTTGGGTCCCTAGCGGGAGTTTACGAGCAGTACTTC
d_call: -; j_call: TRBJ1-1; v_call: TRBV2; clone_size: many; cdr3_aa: CASRRTSNTEAFF; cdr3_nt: TGTGCCAGCAGAAGGACTTCGAACACTGAAGCTTTCTTT
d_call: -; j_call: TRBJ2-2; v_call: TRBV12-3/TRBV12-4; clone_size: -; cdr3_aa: CASSLWVGIGELFF; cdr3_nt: TGTGCCAGCAGTTTATGGGTGGGCATCGGGGAGCTGTTTTTT
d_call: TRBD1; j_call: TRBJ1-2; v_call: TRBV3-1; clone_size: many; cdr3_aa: CASSLGTETYGYTF; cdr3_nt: TGTGCCAGCAGCCTCGGGACAGAAACTTATGGCTACACCTTC
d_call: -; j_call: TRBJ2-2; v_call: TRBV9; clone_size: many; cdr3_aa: CASSVGGLQNTGELFF; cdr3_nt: TGTGCCAGCAGCGTAGGAGGACTTCAGAACACCGGGGAGCTGTTTTTT